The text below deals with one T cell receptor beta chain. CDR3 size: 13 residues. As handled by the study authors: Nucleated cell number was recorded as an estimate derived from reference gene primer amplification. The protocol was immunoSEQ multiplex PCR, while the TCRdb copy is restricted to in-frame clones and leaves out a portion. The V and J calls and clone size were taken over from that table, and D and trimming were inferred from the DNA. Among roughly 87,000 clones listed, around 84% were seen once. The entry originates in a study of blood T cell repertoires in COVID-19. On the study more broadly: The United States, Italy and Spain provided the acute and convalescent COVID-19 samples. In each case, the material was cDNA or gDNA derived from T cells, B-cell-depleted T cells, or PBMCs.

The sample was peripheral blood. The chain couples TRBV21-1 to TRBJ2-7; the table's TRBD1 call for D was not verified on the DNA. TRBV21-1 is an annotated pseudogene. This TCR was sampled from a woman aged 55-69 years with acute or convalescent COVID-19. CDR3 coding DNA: TGTGCCAGCAGGTTGACAGGCAGGGACGAGCAGTACTTC. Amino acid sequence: CASRLTGRDEQYF.